This T cell receptor (beta chain) was identified in a study of regulatory T cells in long-lasting Graves disease. Study-wide findings and caveats: Persistent cases of Graves' showed reduced TCR diversity relative to newly diagnosed patients. TRBV28, TRBJ1-2 and TRBJ2-5 emerged as the favored segments in persistent disease.

TCR beta libraries were built with iRepertoire HTBI primers and Arm-PCR of CDR3 regions. TCRdb re-called the multiplex PCR reads through MiXCR, storing one row per CDR3 protein. The repertoire holds under 450,000 distinct CDR3 sequences, with 23% as singletons. Time point specified: persistent/refractory GD, antithyroid drugs over 5 years with positive TRAb. The authors made the TCR library using RNA they extracted from PBMCs. In this sample, this clonotype turned up a few times. The antigen remains unidentified. CDR1 and CDR2 (germline): SGDLS, YYNGEE. V was pared by 5 bases and J by 4 bases, with 13 bases between. The CDR3 loop spans 13 amino acids.

The specimen comprised peripheral blood mononuclear cells (PBMCs), sampled when the disease was refractory, from a patient treated with antithyroid drugs. The sequence was collected from a female donor with Graves disease. V and J are TRBV9 and TRBJ2-7; the D is unclear. CDR3 region: CASSPLMGYEQYF. CDR3 nucleotides: TGTGCCAGCAGTCCCTTGATGGGTTACGAGCAGTACTTC. The whole variable domain, filled in from reference TRBV9 and TRBJ2-7, reads DSGVTQTPKHLITATGQRVTLRCSPRSGDLSVYWYQQSLDQGLQFLIQYYNGEERAKGNILERFSAQQFPDLHSELNLSSLELGDSALYFCASSPLMGYEQYFGPGTRLTVT.